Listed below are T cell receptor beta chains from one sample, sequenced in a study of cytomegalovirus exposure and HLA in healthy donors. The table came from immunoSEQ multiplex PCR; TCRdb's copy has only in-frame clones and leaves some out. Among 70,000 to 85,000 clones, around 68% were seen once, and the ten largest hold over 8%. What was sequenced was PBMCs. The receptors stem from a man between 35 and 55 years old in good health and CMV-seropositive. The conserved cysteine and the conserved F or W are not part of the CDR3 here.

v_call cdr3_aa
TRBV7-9 ASSLGQNTEAF
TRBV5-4 ASSFYGGSERKLF
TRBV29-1 SVGHITMTQF
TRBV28 ASTPGINEQF
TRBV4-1 ASSQGRGSGGNSYNEQF
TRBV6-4 ASRQGASNEQF
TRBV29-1 LAGQTDTQY
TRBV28 ASSLTVLAYEQY
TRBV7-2 ASSLGTSGFPGELF
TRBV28 ASSREGSGVPGYT
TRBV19 ASRGQGAAYGYT